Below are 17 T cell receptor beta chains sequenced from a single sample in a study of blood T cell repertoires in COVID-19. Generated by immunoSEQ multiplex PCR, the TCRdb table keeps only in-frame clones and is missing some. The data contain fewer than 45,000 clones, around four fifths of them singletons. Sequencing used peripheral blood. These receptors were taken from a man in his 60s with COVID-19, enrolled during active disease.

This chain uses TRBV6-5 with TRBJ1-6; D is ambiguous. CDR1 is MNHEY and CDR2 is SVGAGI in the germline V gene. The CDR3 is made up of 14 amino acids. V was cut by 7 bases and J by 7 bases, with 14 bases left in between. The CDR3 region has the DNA TGTGCCAGCATGATGGGCAGGCTAAATTCACCCCTCCACTTT. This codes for CASMMGRLNSPLHF.

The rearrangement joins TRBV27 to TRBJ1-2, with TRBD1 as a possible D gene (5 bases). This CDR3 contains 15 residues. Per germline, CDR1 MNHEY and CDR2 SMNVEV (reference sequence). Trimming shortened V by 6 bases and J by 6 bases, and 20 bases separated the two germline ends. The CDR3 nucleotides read TGTGCCAGCAGCCTCGGGTGGGGGACTCGGAATGGCTACACCTTC. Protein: CASSLGWGTRNGYTF.

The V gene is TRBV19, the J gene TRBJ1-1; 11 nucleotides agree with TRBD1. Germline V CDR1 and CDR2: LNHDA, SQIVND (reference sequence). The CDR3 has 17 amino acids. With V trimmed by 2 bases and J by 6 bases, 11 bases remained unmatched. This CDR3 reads CASSIIRTGGSRPEAFF. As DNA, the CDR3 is TGTGCCAGTAGTATAATAAGGACAGGGGGCAGTCGACCTGAAGCTTTCTTT.

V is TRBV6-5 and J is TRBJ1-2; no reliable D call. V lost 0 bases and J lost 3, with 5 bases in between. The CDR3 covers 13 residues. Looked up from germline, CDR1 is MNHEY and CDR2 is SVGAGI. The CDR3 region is CASSYSEDYGYTF. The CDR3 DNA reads TGTGCCAGCAGTTACTCGGAGGACTATGGCTACACCTTC.

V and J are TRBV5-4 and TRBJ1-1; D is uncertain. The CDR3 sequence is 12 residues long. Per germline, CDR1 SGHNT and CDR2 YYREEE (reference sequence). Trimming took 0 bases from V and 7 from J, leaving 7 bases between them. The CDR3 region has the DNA TGTGCCAGCAGCTTGGAGAGAGATGAAGCTTTCTTT. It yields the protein CASSLERDEAFF.

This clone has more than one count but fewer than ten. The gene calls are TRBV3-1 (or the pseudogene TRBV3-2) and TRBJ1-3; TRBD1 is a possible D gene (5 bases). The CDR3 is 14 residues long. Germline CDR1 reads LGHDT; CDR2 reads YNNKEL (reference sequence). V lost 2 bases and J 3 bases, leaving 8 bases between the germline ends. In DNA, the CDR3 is TGTGCCAGCAGCCAAACCGACAGTGGAAACACCATATATTTT. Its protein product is CASSQTDSGNTIYF.

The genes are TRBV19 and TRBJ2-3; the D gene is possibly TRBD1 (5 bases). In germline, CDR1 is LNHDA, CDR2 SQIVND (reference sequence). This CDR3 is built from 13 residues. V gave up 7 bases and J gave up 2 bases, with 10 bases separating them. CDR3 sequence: CASKAGNTDTQYF. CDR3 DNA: TGTGCCAGTAAGGCAGGGAACACAGATACGCAGTATTTT.

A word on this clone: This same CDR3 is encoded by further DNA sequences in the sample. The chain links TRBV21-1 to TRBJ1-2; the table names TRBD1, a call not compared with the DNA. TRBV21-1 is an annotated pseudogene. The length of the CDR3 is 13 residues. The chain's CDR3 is CASSKPGNYGYTF. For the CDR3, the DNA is TGTGCCAGCAGCAAACCAGGGAACTATGGCTACACCTTT.

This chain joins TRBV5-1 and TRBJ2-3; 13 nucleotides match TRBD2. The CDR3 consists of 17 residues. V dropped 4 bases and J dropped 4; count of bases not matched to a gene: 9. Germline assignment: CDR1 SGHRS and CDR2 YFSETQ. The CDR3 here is CASSPISGTSGADTQYF. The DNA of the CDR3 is TGCGCCAGCAGCCCGATATCCGGGACTAGCGGGGCAGATACGCAGTATTTT. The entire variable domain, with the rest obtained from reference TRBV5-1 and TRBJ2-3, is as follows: KAGVTQTPRYLIKTRGQQVTLSCSPISGHRSVSWYQQTPGQGLQFLFEYFSETQRNKGNFPGRFSGRQFSNSRSEMNVSTLELGDSALYLCASSPISGTSGADTQYFGPGTRLTVL.

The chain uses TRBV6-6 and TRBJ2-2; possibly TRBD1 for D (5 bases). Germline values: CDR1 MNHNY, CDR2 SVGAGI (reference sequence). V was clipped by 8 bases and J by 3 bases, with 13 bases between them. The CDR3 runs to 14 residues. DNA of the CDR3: TGTGCCAGCCCGAAGGGCAGGGACACCGGGGAGCTGTTTTTT. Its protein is CASPKGRDTGELFF.

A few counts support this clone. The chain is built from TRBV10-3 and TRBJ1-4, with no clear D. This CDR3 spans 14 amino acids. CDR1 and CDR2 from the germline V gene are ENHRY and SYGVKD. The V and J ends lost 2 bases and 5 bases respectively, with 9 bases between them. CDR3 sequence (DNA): TGTGCCATCAGTGAGGAGCCTCTGAATGAAAAACTGTTTTTT. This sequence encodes CAISEEPLNEKLFF.

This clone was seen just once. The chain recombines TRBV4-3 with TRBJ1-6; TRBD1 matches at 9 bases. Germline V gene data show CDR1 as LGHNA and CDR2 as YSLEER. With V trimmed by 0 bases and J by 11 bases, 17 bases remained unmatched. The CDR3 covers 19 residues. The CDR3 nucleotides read TGCGCCAGCAGCCAAGATCCGGCCGGGACAGGGCTCGGGTTCGCACCCCTCCACTTT. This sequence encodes CASSQDPAGTGLGFAPLHF.

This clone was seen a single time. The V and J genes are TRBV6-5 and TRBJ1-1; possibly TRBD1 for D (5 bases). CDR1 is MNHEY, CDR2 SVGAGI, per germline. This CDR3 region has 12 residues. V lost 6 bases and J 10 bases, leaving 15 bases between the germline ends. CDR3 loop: CASRADGGRAFF. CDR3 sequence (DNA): TGTGCCAGCAGGGCGGACGGGGGGAGAGCTTTCTTT.

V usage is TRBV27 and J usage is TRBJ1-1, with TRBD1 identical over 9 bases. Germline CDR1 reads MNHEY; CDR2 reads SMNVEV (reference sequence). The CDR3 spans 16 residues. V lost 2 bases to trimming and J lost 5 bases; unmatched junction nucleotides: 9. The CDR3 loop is CASSLLQGAKRTEAFF. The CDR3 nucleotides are TGTGCCAGCAGTTTACTACAGGGGGCAAAGAGGACTGAAGCTTTCTTT.

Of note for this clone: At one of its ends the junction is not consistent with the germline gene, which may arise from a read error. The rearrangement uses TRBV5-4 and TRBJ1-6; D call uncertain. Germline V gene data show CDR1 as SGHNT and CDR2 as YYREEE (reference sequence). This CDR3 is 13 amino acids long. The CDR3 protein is CASTSGYNSPLHF. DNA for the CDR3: TGTGCCAGCACCTCCGGGTATAATTCGCCCCTCCACTTT.

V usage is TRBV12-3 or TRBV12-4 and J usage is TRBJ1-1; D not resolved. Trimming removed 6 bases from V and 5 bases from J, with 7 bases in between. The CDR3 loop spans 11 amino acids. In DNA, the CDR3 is TGTGCCAGCAGGAGGGTGACTGAAGCTTTCTTT. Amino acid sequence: CASRRVTEAFF.

CDR3 sequence: CASRPPGGENTGELFF. For the CDR3, the DNA is TGTGCCAGCAGACCCCCAGGGGGCGAAAACACCGGGGAGCTGTTTTTT. The V and J genes are TRBV7-2 and TRBJ2-2; 8 nucleotides agree with TRBD1. The CDR3 covers 16 residues. CDR1 and CDR2 (germline): SGHTA, FQGNSA. Germline trimming cut 6 bases from V and 2 bases from J; bases unmatched to any gene: 8.